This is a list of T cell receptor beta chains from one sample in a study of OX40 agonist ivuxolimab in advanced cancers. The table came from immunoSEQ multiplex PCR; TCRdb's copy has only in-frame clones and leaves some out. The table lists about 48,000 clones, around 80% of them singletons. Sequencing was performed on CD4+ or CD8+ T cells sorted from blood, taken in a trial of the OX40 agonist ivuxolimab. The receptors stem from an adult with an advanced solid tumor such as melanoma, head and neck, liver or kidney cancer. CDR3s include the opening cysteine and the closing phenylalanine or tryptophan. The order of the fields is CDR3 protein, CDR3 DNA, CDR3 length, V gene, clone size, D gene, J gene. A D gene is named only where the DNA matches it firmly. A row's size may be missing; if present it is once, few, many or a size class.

CASSEPGTIAKNIQYF TGTGCCAGCAGTGAGCCAGGGACAATAGCCAAAAACATTCAGTACTTC 16 TRBV6-1 . . TRBJ2-4
CASSLGPNQPQHF TGCGCCAGCAGCTTGGGCCCAAATCAGCCCCAGCATTTT 13 TRBV5-1 . . TRBJ1-5
CASSFGGSDTQYF TGCGCCAGCAGCTTCGGGGGCTCAGATACGCAGTATTTT 13 TRBV5-1 . . TRBJ2-3
CASGFADLNTEAFF TGTGCTAGTGGCTTTGCTGACTTGAACACTGAAGCTTTCTTT 14 TRBV12-5 . . TRBJ1-1
CASSYALAGGREQYF TGTGCCAGCAGTTACGCTCTAGCGGGAGGACGTGAGCAGTACTTC 15 TRBV6-5 . TRBD2 TRBJ2-7
CASSPSTANLYEQYF TGCGCCAGCAGCCCCTCGACAGCTAATCTCTACGAGCAGTACTTC 15 TRBV4-1 once . TRBJ2-7
CATSRDQGNQPQHF TGTGCCACCAGCAGAGATCAAGGCAATCAGCCCCAGCATTTT 14 TRBV15 . . TRBJ1-5
CASSRTGMTEAFF TGTGCCAGCAGCCGGACAGGGATGACTGAAGCTTTCTTT 13 TRBV7-9 . TRBD1 TRBJ1-1
CASSIIGGGPYRRGYRYTF TGTGCCAGCAGCATCATAGGGGGCGGTCCGTACCGGAGAGGCTATCGCTACACCTTC 19 TRBV7-9 . TRBD1 TRBJ1-2
CASSLWGADGETQYF TGTGCCAGCAGTTTATGGGGGGCGGACGGGGAGACCCAGTACTTC 15 TRBV27 . . TRBJ2-5
CASSIGLTEAFF TGTGCCAGTAGTATTGGGCTCACTGAAGCTTTCTTT 12 TRBV19 . . TRBJ1-1
CASSYSGQLYNSPLHF TGTGCCAGCAGTTACTCGGGACAGCTTTATAATTCACCCCTCCACTTT 16 TRBV6-5 few TRBD1 TRBJ1-6
CASSLVAGVRRSETQYF TGTGCCAGCAGCTTAGTAGCGGGAGTTCGGCGTTCGGAGACCCAGTACTTC 17 TRBV5-4 . TRBD2 TRBJ2-5
CASSTRTSGSDEQFF TGTGCCAGCAGTACCCGGACTAGCGGGAGCGATGAGCAGTTCTTC 15 TRBV6-6 . TRBD2 TRBJ2-1
CASTPKWDDYGYTF TGTGCCAGCACCCCGAAGTGGGACGACTATGGCTACACCTTC 14 TRBV6-1 once . TRBJ1-2
CASSQETGYTGYTF TGCGCCAGCAGCCAAGAAACAGGGTATACGGGCTACACCTTC 14 TRBV4-3 . . TRBJ1-2
CASSSGPVSGNTIYF TGTGCCAGCAGCTCCGGGCCCGTCTCTGGAAACACCATATATTTT 15 TRBV9 . . TRBJ1-3
CASNDGLAGSYNEQFF TGCGCCAGCAACGACGGACTAGCGGGCTCCTACAATGAGCAGTTCTTC 16 TRBV5-1 once TRBD2 TRBJ2-1
CASRGKRESYNEQFF TGTGCCAGCAGAGGGAAGCGGGAGTCCTACAATGAGCAGTTCTTC 15 TRBV27 . TRBD2 TRBJ2-1
CASSQDLQGSYGYTF TGCGCCAGCAGCCAAGATTTGCAGGGATCCTATGGCTACACCTTC 15 TRBV4-1 . . TRBJ1-2
CASSADRASYNEQFF TGCGCCAGCAGCGCAGACAGAGCTTCTTACAATGAGCAGTTCTTC 15 TRBV5-1 . . TRBJ2-1
CASSYGSGGTEAFF TGTGCCAGCAGTTATGGATCAGGGGGCACTGAAGCTTTCTTT 14 TRBV6-6 . TRBD1 TRBJ1-1
CASSLAGQGYEQYF TGTGCCAGCAGCTTAGCGGGACAGGGCTACGAGCAGTACTTC 14 TRBV7-2 . TRBD1 TRBJ2-7
CATSRRLPSTDTQYF TGTGCCACCAGCAGAAGACTACCTAGCACAGATACGCAGTATTTT 15 TRBV15 once . TRBJ2-3
CASSQGGQEPYGYTF TGTGCCAGCAGTCAAGGGGGACAGGAGCCGTATGGCTACACCTTC 15 TRBV6-1 . TRBD1 TRBJ1-2
CASSVGTTQGTQYF TGCGCCAGCAGTGTTGGGACTACACAAGGAACCCAGTACTTC 14 TRBV10-2 . TRBD2 TRBJ2-5
CASSQSRDRACETQYF TGCGCCAGCAGTCAATCGAGAGACAGGGCATGTGAGACCCAGTACTTC 16 TRBV23-1 . TRBD1 TRBJ2-5
CASSFGTGSSVTEAFF TGTGCCAGCAGCTTTGGGACAGGCAGTTCGGTCACTGAAGCTTTCTTT 16 TRBV5-6 few TRBD1 TRBJ1-1
CASTSQRGYEQYF TGTGCCAGCACCTCTCAACGCGGCTACGAGCAGTACTTC 13 TRBV7-2 . . TRBJ2-7
CASSQDRNGAGQPQHF TGCGCCAGCAGCCAAGATCGGAACGGGGCAGGTCAGCCCCAGCATTTT 16 TRBV5-4 . . TRBJ1-5
CASSLERGGSSYNEQFF TGTGCCAGCAGCTTGGAACGCGGGGGGAGCTCCTACAATGAGCAGTTCTTC 17 TRBV5-4 . TRBD2 TRBJ2-1
CASSLEGGELFF TGTGCCAGCAGCTTAGAGGGCGGGGAGCTGTTTTTT 12 TRBV11-3 . . TRBJ2-2
CASRPRGRAFNEQFF TGTGCCAGCAGGCCCAGGGGTCGGGCGTTCAATGAGCAGTTCTTC 15 TRBV5-8 . . TRBJ2-1
CASSQEAGTSYEQYF TGTGCCAGCAGCCAAGAAGCGGGGACATCCTACGAGCAGTACTTC 15 TRBV14 . . TRBJ2-7
CASSLNRGSGGNQYF TGTGCCAGCAGCCTCAATCGAGGGTCAGGGGGGAACCAGTACTTC 15 TRBV7-8 . . TRBJ2-5
CASVPGGGLQETQYF TGCGCCAGCGTTCCAGGTGGCGGACTACAAGAGACCCAGTACTTC 15 TRBV5-1 . . TRBJ2-5
CASSPNKGYSDYTF TGTGCCAGCAGCCCTAATAAGGGGTACAGTGACTACACCTTC 14 TRBV11-1 . . TRBJ1-2
CASSFPADSWGTEAFF TGTGCCAGCAGTTTCCCAGCAGACTCGTGGGGCACTGAAGCTTTCTTT 16 TRBV6-6 . . TRBJ1-1
CASSPTGRHEQYF TGTGCCAGCAGCCCTACTGGAAGGCACGAGCAGTACTTC 13 TRBV27 . . TRBJ2-7
CASSLALGSGSTDTQYF TGCGCCAGCAGCTTGGCCCTGGGCTCCGGTAGCACAGATACGCAGTATTTT 17 TRBV5-1 few . TRBJ2-3
CASSPDYIRDRGVGYTF TGTGCCAGCAGCCCGGATTATATACGGGACAGGGGGGTTGGCTACACCTTC 17 TRBV5-5 . TRBD1 TRBJ1-2
CASSIGTSGDTQYF TGTGCCAGTAGTATCGGGACTAGCGGTGATACGCAGTATTTT 14 TRBV19 few TRBD2 TRBJ2-3
CASSLGPGLAGDTQYF TGTGCCAGCAGCTTAGGGCCGGGACTAGCAGGAGATACGCAGTATTTT 16 TRBV7-2 . TRBD2 TRBJ2-3
CATSRDSGRFAKNIQYF TGTGCCACCAGCAGAGATTCCGGGAGATTTGCCAAAAACATTCAGTACTTC 17 TRBV15 . . TRBJ2-4
CASSQEAAGELFF TGCGCCAGCAGCCAAGAAGCGGCTGGGGAGCTGTTTTTT 13 TRBV4-1 . . TRBJ2-2
CASSFLGTRYNEQFF TGTGCCAGCAGCTTCTTGGGGACGCGATACAATGAGCAGTTCTTC 15 TRBV7-9 . . TRBJ2-1
CASSRRVLAGGVPPYEQYF TGTGCCAGCAGCCGAAGGGTACTAGCGGGAGGGGTACCCCCCTACGAGCAGTACTTC 19 TRBV7-2 . TRBD2 TRBJ2-7
CASSMYPGNTIYF TGTGCCAGTAGTATGTACCCTGGAAACACCATATATTTT 13 TRBV19 . . TRBJ1-3